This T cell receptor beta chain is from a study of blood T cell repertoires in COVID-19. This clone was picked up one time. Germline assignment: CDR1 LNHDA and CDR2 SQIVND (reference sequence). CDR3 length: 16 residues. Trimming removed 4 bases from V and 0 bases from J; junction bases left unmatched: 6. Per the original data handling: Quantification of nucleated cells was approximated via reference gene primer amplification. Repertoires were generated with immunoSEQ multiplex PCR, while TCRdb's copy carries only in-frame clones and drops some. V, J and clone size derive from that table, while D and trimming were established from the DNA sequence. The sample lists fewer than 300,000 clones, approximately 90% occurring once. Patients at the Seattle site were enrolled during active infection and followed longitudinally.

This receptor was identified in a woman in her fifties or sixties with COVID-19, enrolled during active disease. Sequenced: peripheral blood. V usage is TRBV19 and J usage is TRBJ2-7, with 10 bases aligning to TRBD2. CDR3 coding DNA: TGTGCCAGTAGTACGACTAGCGGGCGGAGCTCCTACGAGCAGTACTTC. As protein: CASSTTSGRSSYEQYF.